This TCR beta chain appears in the sequencing data of a study of blood T cells in healthy people across ages. The V end lost 3 bases, the J end lost 3 bases, and 11 bases lay between the germline ends. This CDR3 region has 14 residues. Germline CDR1 is LGHDT and CDR2 is YNNKEL (reference sequence). PCR was performed a second time for 7 to 11 cycles using a sample-barcoded 5' primer and a J-beta primer mix. Using its own MiXCR run on the 5' RACE reads, TCRdb lists one record per CDR3 protein. The sample records roughly 900,000 distinct CDR3 sequences, about 44% being singletons. The clonotype comes from a man aged 25-45 years in good health. This chain connects TRBV3-1 to TRBJ1-1; D may be TRBD1 (6 bases). The sample comprised blood. CDR3 sequence reads: CASSQNDRHTEAFF. In DNA, the CDR3 is TGTGCCAGCAGCCAGAACGACAGGCACACTGAAGCTTTCTTT. Using reference TRBV3-1 and TRBJ1-1 for the parts outside the CDR3, the full variable domain is DTAVSQTPKYLVTQMGNDKSIKCEQNLGHDTMYWYKQDSKKFLKIMFSYNNKELIINETVPNRFSPKSPDKAHLNLHINSLELGDSAVYFCASSQNDRHTEAFFGQGTRLTVV.